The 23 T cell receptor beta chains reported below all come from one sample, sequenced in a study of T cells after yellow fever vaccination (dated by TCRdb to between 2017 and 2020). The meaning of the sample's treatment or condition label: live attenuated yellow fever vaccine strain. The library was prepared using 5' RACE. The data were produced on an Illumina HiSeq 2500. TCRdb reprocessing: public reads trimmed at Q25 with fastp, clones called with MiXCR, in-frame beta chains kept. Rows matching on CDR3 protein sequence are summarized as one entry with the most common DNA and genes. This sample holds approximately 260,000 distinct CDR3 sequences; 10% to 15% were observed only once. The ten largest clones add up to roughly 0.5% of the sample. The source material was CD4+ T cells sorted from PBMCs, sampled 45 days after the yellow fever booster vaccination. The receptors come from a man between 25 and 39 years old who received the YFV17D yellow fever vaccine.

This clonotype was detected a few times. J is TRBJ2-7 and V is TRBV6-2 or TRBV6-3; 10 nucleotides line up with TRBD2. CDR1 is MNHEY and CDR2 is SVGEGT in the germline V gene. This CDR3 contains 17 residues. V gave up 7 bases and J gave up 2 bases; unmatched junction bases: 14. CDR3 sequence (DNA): TGTGCCAGCACCCCTAGGGGCGCCGGGACTAGCGCCTACGAGCAGTACTTC. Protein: CASTPRGAGTSAYEQYF.

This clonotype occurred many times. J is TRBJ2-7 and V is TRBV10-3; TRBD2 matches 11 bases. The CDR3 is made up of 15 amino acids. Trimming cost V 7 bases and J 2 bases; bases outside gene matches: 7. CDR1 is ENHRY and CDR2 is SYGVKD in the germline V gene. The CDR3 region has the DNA TGTGCCATCAAAAAGACTAGCGGGGTGGCCTACGAGCAGTACTTC. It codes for CAIKKTSGVAYEQYF.

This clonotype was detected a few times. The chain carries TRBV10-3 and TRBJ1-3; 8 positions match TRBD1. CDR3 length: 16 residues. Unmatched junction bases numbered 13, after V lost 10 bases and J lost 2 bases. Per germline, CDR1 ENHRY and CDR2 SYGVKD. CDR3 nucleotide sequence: TGTGCCACCATCGACCGGGACAGGAACACTGGAAACACCATATATTTT. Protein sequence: CATIDRDRNTGNTIYF.

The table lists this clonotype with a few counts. This chain's CDR3 is CASTGARVTGELFF. CDR3 coding DNA: TGTGCCAGCACAGGGGCTCGGGTCACCGGGGAGCTGTTTTTT. The gene calls are TRBV7-9 and TRBJ2-2; the D gene is possibly TRBD1 (6 bases). Germline V gene sequence: CDR1 SEHNR, CDR2 FQNEAQ (reference sequence). CDR3 size: 14 residues. Trimming removed 7 bases from V and 4 bases from J, with 13 bases in between.

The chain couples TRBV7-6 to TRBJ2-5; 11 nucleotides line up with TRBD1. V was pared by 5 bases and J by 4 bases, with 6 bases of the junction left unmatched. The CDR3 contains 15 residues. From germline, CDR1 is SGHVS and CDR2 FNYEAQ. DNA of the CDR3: TGTGCCAGCAGCCCCAGGACAGGGGGCTCAGAGACCCAGTACTTC. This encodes CASSPRTGGSETQYF.

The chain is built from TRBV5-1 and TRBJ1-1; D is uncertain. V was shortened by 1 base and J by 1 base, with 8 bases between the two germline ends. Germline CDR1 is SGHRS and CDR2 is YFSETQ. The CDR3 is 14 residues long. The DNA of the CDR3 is TGCGCCAGCAGCTTGCCGGTAGAGAACACTGAAGCTTTCTTT. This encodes CASSLPVENTEAFF. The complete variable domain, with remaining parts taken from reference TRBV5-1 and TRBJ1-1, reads KAGVTQTPRYLIKTRGQQVTLSCSPISGHRSVSWYQQTPGQGLQFLFEYFSETQRNKGNFPGRFSGRQFSNSRSEMNVSTLELGDSALYLCASSLPVENTEAFFGQGTRLTVV.

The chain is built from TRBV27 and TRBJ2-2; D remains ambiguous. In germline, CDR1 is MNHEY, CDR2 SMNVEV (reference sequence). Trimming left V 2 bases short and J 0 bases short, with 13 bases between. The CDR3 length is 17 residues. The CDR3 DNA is TGTGCCAGCAGTTTAGAGGTCTCCTCTGCGAACACCGGGGAGCTGTTTTTT. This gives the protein CASSLEVSSANTGELFF.

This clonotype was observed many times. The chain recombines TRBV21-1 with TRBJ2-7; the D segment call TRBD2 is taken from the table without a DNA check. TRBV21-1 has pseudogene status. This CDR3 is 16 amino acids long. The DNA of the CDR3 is TGTGCCAGCCAAGTGGGCGGGAGGGATGCTCTTCGCGAGCAGTACTTC. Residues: CASQVGGRDALREQYF.

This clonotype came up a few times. The DNA of the CDR3 is TGTGCCAGCTCACCGGGGTTCTCCGTCCCATCTAGCACAGATACGCAGTATTTT. Its protein is CASSPGFSVPSSTDTQYF. The chain recombines TRBV18 with TRBJ2-3; D gene uncertain. CDR3 length equals 18 residues. V was trimmed by 3 bases and J by 0 bases, leaving 19 bases between them. The germline gives CDR1 KGHSH, CDR2 LQKENI.

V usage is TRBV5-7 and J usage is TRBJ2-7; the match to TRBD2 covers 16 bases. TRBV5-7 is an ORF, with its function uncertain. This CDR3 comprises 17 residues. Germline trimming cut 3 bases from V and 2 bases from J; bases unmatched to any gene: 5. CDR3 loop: CASSSGLAGGPPYEQYF. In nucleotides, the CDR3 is TGTGCCAGCAGCTCGGGACTAGCGGGAGGGCCGCCCTACGAGCAGTACTTC.

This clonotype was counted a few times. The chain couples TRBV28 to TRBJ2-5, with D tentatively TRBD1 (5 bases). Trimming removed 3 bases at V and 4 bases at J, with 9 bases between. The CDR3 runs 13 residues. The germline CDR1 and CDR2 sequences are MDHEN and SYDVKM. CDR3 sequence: CASSFRDRETQYF. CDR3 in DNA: TGTGCCAGCAGTTTTCGAGACAGAGAGACCCAGTACTTC.

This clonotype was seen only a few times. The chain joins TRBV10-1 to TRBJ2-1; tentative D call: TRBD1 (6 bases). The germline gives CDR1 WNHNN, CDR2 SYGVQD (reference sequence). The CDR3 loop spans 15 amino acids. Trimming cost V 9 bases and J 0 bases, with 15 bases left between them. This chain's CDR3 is CASSSGVSSYNEQFF. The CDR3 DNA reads TGCGCCAGTTCCTCAGGGGTTAGCTCCTACAATGAGCAGTTCTTC.

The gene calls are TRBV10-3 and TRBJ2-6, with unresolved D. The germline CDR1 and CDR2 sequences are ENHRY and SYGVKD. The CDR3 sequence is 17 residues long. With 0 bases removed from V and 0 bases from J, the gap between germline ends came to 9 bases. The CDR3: CAISESNGFSGANVLTF. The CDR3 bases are TGTGCCATCAGTGAGTCAAACGGTTTCTCTGGGGCCAACGTCCTGACTTTC.

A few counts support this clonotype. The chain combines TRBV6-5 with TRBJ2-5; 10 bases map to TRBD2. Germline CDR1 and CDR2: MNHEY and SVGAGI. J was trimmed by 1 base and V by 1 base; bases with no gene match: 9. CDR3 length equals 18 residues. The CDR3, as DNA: TGTGCCAGCAGTTACTACTCGCCAGCGGGAGGGAGCCAAGAGACCCAGTACTTC. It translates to CASSYYSPAGGSQETQYF.

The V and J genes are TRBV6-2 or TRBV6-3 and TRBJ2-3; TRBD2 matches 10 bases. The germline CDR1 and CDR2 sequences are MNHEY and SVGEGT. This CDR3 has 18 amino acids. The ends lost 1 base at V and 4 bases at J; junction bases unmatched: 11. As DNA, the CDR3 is TGTGCCAGCAGTTACTGGACTAGCGGAACCCGCCGCGCAGATACGCAGTATTTT. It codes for CASSYWTSGTRRADTQYF.

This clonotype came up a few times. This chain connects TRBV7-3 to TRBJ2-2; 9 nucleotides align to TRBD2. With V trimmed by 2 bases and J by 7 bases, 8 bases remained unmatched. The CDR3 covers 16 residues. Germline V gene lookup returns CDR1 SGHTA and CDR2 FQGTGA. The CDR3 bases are TGTGCCAGCAGCTTACTGCGGGAGGGCCTTAGCGGGGAGCTGTTTTTT. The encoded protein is CASSLLREGLSGELFF. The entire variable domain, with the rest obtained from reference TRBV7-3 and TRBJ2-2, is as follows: GAGVSQTPSNKVTEKGKYVELRCDPISGHTALYWYRQSLGQGPEFLIYFQGTGAADDSGLPNDRFFAVRPEGSVSTLKIQRTERGDSAVYLCASSLLREGLSGELFFGEGSRLTVL.

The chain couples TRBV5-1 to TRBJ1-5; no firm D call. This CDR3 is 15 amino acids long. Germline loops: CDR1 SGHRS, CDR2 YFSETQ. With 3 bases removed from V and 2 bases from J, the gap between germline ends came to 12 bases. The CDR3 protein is CASSSTSGGNQPQHF. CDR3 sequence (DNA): TGCGCCAGCAGCTCAACATCCGGCGGCAATCAGCCCCAGCATTTT.

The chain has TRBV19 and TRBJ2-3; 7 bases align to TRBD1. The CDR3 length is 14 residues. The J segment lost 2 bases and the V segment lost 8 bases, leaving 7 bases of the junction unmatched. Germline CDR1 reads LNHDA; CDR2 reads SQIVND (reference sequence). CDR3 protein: CASAVDRATDTQYF. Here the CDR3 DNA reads TGTGCCAGTGCCGTTGACAGGGCCACAGATACGCAGTATTTT.

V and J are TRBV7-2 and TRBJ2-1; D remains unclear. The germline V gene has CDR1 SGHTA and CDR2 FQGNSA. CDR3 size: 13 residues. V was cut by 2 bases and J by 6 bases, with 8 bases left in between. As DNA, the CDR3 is TGTGCCAGCAGCTTATTAGAGGCCAATGAGCAGTTCTTC. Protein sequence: CASSLLEANEQFF.

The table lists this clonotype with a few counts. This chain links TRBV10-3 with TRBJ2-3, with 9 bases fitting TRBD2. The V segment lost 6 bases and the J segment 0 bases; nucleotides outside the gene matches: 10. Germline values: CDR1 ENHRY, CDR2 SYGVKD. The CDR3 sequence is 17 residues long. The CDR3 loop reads CAISTAGGVGSTDTQYF. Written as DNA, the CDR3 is TGTGCCATCAGCACCGCGGGGGGGGTCGGGAGCACAGATACGCAGTATTTT.

As DNA, the CDR3 is TGTGCCAGCAGCCCGGGAGCCCTAGCGGGAGGTAGCGCAGATACGCAGTATTTT. As protein: CASSPGALAGGSADTQYF. The chain uses TRBV11-1 and TRBJ2-3, with TRBD2 matching over 11 bases. V lost 5 bases and J lost 4; bases outside the gene matches: 14. The CDR3 loop spans 18 amino acids. Looked up from germline, CDR1 is SGHAT and CDR2 is FQDESV (reference sequence). Looking up the rest from reference TRBV11-1 and TRBJ2-3 gives the full variable domain: EAEVAQSPRYKITEKSQAVAFWCDPISGHATLYWYRQILGQGPELLVQFQDESVVDDSQLPKDRFSAERLKGVDSTLKIQPAELGDSAMYLCASSPGALAGGSADTQYFGPGTRLTVL.

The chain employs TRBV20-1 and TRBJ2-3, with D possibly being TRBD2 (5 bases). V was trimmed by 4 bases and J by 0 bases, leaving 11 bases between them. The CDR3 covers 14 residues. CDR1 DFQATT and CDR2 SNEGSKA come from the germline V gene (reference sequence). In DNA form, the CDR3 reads TGCAGTGCTAAACTTGGAGGTAGCACAGATACGCAGTATTTT. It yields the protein CSAKLGGSTDTQYF.

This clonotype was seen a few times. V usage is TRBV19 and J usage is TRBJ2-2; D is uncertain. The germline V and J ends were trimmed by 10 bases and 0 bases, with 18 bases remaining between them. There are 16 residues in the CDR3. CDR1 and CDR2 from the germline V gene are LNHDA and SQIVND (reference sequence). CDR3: CATTGSFSPNTGELFF. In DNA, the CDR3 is TGTGCCACCACCGGTAGCTTCTCTCCGAACACCGGGGAGCTGTTTTTT. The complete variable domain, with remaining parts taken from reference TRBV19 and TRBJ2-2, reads DGGITQSPKYLFRKEGQNVTLSCEQNLNHDAMYWYRQDPGQGLRLIYYSQIVNDFQKGDIAEGYSVSREKKESFPLTVTSAQKNPTAFYLCATTGSFSPNTGELFFGEGSRLTVL.